Below, one TCR beta chain is given with its context. Its matching antigen is unknown. Some clones are missing from TCRdb's copy, which holds only in-frame ones; the method was immunoSEQ multiplex PCR. The table records around 140,000 clones, about 93% of them present only once. The sample is drawn from a study of T cell responses to AZD1222 COVID-19 vaccine. Study-wide results and limits: Clonal diversity was possibly underestimated; the donors were predominantly white British and more often female. CD4 TCRs linked to vaccination spanned spike, dominating at 160-218 and 743-854.

V gave up 4 bases and J gave up 6 bases; unmatched junction bases: 9. Germline V lookup: CDR1 SGHNT, CDR2 YYREEE (reference sequence). The CDR3 is made up of 16 amino acids. Sequencing was performed on peripheral blood, taken on day 0 of AZD1222 vaccination. J is TRBJ1-6 and V is TRBV5-4; 8 bases are shared with TRBD1. The source is an adult in good health. The CDR3 nucleotides are TGTGCCAGCAGCGCCTCGACAGGGGTTGGTAATTCACCCCTCCACTTT. It yields the protein CASSASTGVGNSPLHF.